A selection of T cell receptor beta chains follows, all from one sample in a study of response to subunit inactivated influenza vaccine. TCRdb ran MiXCR on the RT-PCR reads and lists one entry per CDR3 protein. The profile shows about 520,000 distinct CDR3 sequences, about 25% of them singletons. This sample comprised CD4+ T cells sorted from PBMCs, obtained 4 to 6 days after vaccination. Every receptor here comes from a man aged 50 or older who received an inactivated influenza vaccine. CDR3s leave out the opening cysteine and the closing phenylalanine or tryptophan. Fields, in order: J gene, V gene, CDR3 protein.

TRBJ2-7 | TRBV7-9 | ASSAVWGGYEQY
TRBJ2-4 | TRBV5-1 | ASSLTSNRGIQY
TRBJ2-7 | TRBV20-1 | SASQLAGAPGGDEQY
TRBJ2-2 | TRBV5-1 | ASSQVAEATGELF
TRBJ2-1 | TRBV12-3/TRBV12-4 | ASRVEFGQGGYEQF
TRBJ2-7 | TRBV6-5 | ASSYSWGAAEQY
TRBJ2-7 | TRBV2 | ASSLKGGDYEQY
TRBJ2-7 | TRBV6-1 | ASIGWDEQY
TRBJ2-5 | TRBV5-1 | ASSPGRIVKETQY
TRBJ2-5 | TRBV5-1 | ASSLASQKGETQY
TRBJ1-3 | TRBV29-1 | SVEGEETGNTIY
TRBJ2-1 | TRBV20-1 | SASGRLYNEQF
TRBJ2-1 | TRBV9 | ASSPLGGRGTTEQF
TRBJ2-4 | TRBV28 | ASRRTGSAKNIQY
TRBJ2-7 | TRBV19 | ASSTHLAGVYEQY
TRBJ2-5 | TRBV12-3/TRBV12-4 | ASSWTSGRTQY
TRBJ2-4 | TRBV6-2/TRBV6-3 | ASSSTGGPAKNIQY
TRBJ1-6 | TRBV14 | ASSQESWNSPLH
TRBJ2-7 | TRBV11-2 | ASSSLSGKSSYEQY
TRBJ2-3 | TRBV3-1 | ASGLGFSGTDTQY
TRBJ2-7 | TRBV20-1 | SASGGIYEQY
TRBJ2-2 | TRBV5-1 | ASRNRGSNTGELF